These 28 T cell receptor beta chains share one sample of origin, sequenced in a study of regulatory T cells in long-lasting Graves disease. HTBI primers from iRepertoire and Arm-PCR of CDR3 regions yielded the TCR beta libraries. TCRdb fed the multiplex PCR reads into MiXCR, producing one record per CDR3 protein. The sample carries about 290,000 distinct CDR3 sequences, more than 20% recorded once. Time point denoted: persistent/refractory GD, antithyroid drugs over 5 years with positive TRAb. Extracted PBMC RNA gave rise to the TCR library. Sequenced material: peripheral blood mononuclear cells (PBMCs), taken when the disease was refractory, from a patient treated with antithyroid drugs. The receptors were sampled from a female donor with Graves disease.

Of note for this clonotype: A read error may be the cause here, since a much bigger clone is one base away. This sequence joins TRBV6-4 and TRBJ1-5; perhaps TRBD2 as D (5 bases). The DNA end lines up better with TRBJ2-3; the J call may be wrong. Germline lookup yields CDR1 MRHNA and CDR2 SNTAGT. This CDR3 is built from 15 residues. The CDR3 region has the DNA TGTGCCAGCAGTTACTTGGGGAGAGGCAATCAGCCCCAGTATTTT. This translates into CASSYLGRGNQPQYF.

This clonotype was counted at least ten times. The V gene is TRBV9, the J gene TRBJ1-1; D not resolved. CDR3 length: 14 residues. V lost 0 bases and J 4 bases, leaving 10 bases between the germline ends. CDR1 is SGDLS, CDR2 YYNGEE, per germline. This CDR3 reads CASSVGGSATEAFF. DNA for the CDR3: TGTGCCAGCAGCGTAGGTGGTAGTGCCACTGAAGCTTTCTTT.

This clonotype showed up just a few times. The gene calls are TRBV19 and TRBJ2-5; D gene unclear. V lost 7 bases and J 5 bases, leaving 17 bases between the germline ends. Germline V gene lookup returns CDR1 LNHDA and CDR2 SQIVND (reference sequence). This CDR3 region has 14 residues. In DNA form, the CDR3 reads TGTGCCAGTACCCCTAGTTGGTCGGTGGAGACCCAGTACTTC. This codes for CASTPSWSVETQYF.

This clonotype was seen more than once but under ten times. The chain combines TRBV7-7 with TRBJ2-2, with D unresolved. In germline, CDR1 is SSHAT, CDR2 FNYEAQ (reference sequence). The CDR3 has 13 residues. Trimming removed 5 bases from V and 5 bases from J, with 9 bases in between. This CDR3 reads CASSPELTGELFF. For the CDR3, the DNA is TGTGCCAGCAGCCCGGAGTTGACCGGGGAGCTGTTTTTT.

The V call is TRBV10-3, the J call TRBJ2-7; 9 bases map to TRBD1. The CDR3 runs to 13 residues. The germline V gene has CDR1 ENHRY and CDR2 SYGVKD. J lost 5 bases, V lost 9 bases, and 8 bases had no gene match. The CDR3 sequence is CAIGTGPIDEQYF. CDR3 DNA sequence: TGTGCCATAGGGACAGGGCCTATCGACGAGCAGTACTTC.

The rearrangement joins TRBV7-9 to TRBJ2-4; D gene uncertain. The ends were cut back, 1 base at V and 0 bases at J, with 7 bases in the middle. CDR1 is SEHNR and CDR2 is FQNEAQ in the germline V gene (reference sequence). The CDR3 is made up of 15 amino acids. CDR3 amino acids: CASSLGPTAKNIQYF. CDR3 bases: TGTGCCAGCAGCTTAGGGCCAACAGCCAAAAACATTCAGTACTTC.

This clonotype was counted only a few times. The V and J genes are TRBV5-1 and TRBJ2-7; 7 nucleotides align to TRBD2. Germline CDR1 SGHRS, CDR2 YFSETQ. V was pared by 5 bases and J by 2 bases, with 7 bases of the junction left unmatched. The CDR3 extends over 14 amino acids. CDR3 amino acids: CASSTGGSPYEQYF. For the CDR3, the DNA is TGCGCCAGCAGTACAGGCGGGAGCCCCTACGAGCAGTACTTC.

This clonotype was counted ten times or more. The chain carries TRBV2 and TRBJ1-5; D may be TRBD1 (5 bases). This CDR3 contains 13 residues. In germline, CDR1 is SNHLY, CDR2 FYNNEI. V gave up 6 bases and J gave up 3 bases, with 9 bases separating them. CDR3 in amino acids: CASRSDINQPQHF. In nucleotides, the CDR3 is TGTGCCAGCAGATCGGACATCAATCAGCCCCAGCATTTT.

This clonotype was counted between two and nine times. The chain recombines TRBV30 with TRBJ2-7, with D maybe TRBD2 (5 bases). This CDR3 spans 12 amino acids. Germline values: CDR1 GTSNPN, CDR2 SVGIG (reference sequence). The V end was cut by 2 bases, the J end by 6 bases, with 11 bases between. The CDR3 nucleotides are TGTGCCTGGAGTTTCCTTCGGGGCGAGCAGTACTTC. Translated: CAWSFLRGEQYF.

This clonotype was observed a few times. The chain has TRBV11-2 and TRBJ2-5, with 10 bases fitting TRBD1. CDR1 and CDR2 (germline): SGHAT, FQNNGV. The V and J ends lost 5 bases and 2 bases, in that order; junction bases with no gene match: 5. The CDR3 extends over 15 amino acids. CDR3 bases: TGTGCCAGCAGCCGACAGGGGGCGGTTCAAGAGACCCAGTACTTC. Translating gives CASSRQGAVQETQYF.

This clonotype was recorded a few times. V usage is TRBV9 and J usage is TRBJ1-4, with TRBD1 identical over 10 bases. Per the germline V gene, CDR1 is SGDLS and CDR2 is YYNGEE. Trimming removed 2 bases from V and 8 bases from J; junction bases left unmatched: 6. CDR3 size: 15 residues. The CDR3 bases are TGTGCCAGCAGCGTCGGACAGGGGGGTATGGAAAAACTGTTTTTT. As protein: CASSVGQGGMEKLFF.

This clonotype was counted only a few times. This chain links TRBV24-1 with TRBJ2-2; no clear D gene. V was trimmed by 7 bases and J by 1 base, leaving 0 bases between them. This CDR3 spans 11 amino acids. In germline, CDR1 is KGHDR, CDR2 SFDVKD. CDR3 coding DNA: TGTGCCACCAGGAACACCGGGGAGCTGTTTTTT. It encodes CATRNTGELFF.

This clonotype came up a few times. The rearrangement links TRBV5-1 to TRBJ1-2, with 9 bases matching TRBD1. The CDR3 totals 16 residues. Germline-derived CDR1 and CDR2 are SGHRS and YFSETQ. V was clipped by 3 bases and J by 7 bases; unmatched bases: 13. The DNA for the CDR3 is TGCGCCAGCAGCTACGGTCCCGGGACAGGGTTTGGTGGCTACACCTTC. This encodes CASSYGPGTGFGGYTF.

This clonotype was observed a handful of times. The genes are TRBV18 and TRBJ1-2; D uncertain. Germline CDR1 reads KGHSH; CDR2 reads LQKENI. V lost 0 bases and J lost 2, with 10 bases in between. This CDR3 comprises 15 residues. CDR3 DNA sequence: TGTGCCAGCTCACCACCGTCTACAGCCAACTATGGCTACACCTTC. Residues: CASSPPSTANYGYTF.

V and J are TRBV7-8 and TRBJ1-5; TRBD1 matches at 10 bases. The CDR3 covers 15 residues. Per the germline V gene, CDR1 is SGHVS and CDR2 is FQNEAQ. The trim removed 4 bases at V and 6 bases at J, leaving 6 bases unmatched. The CDR3 region is CASSSTGTGVQPQHF. CDR3 bases: TGTGCCAGCAGCTCCACCGGGACAGGGGTTCAGCCCCAGCATTTT.

The chain links TRBV19 to TRBJ1-1; 7 nucleotides align to TRBD1. The trim removed 5 bases at V and 4 bases at J, leaving 7 bases unmatched. Per the germline V gene, CDR1 is LNHDA and CDR2 is SQIVND (reference sequence). The CDR3 sequence is 14 residues long. The CDR3 protein is CASSREQGFTEAFF. In DNA form, the CDR3 reads TGTGCCAGTAGTCGGGAACAGGGGTTCACTGAAGCTTTCTTT.

The rearrangement uses TRBV5-1 and TRBJ2-5, with 13 bases lining up with TRBD2. The V segment lost 5 bases and the J segment 1 base; nucleotides outside the gene matches: 5. The CDR3 totals 16 residues. Germline CDR1 is SGHRS and CDR2 is YFSETQ. The CDR3 spells CASRDGTSGIQETQYF. CDR3 in DNA: TGCGCCAGCAGGGATGGGACTAGCGGGATCCAAGAGACCCAGTACTTC.

The V gene is TRBV27, the J gene TRBJ2-7; 9 bases map to TRBD2. CDR3 length: 17 amino acids. CDR1 and CDR2 from the germline V gene are MNHEY and SMNVEV (reference sequence). V lost 4 bases, J lost 0 bases, and 10 bases stayed unmatched. The CDR3 DNA follows: TGTGCCAGCAGTTCATCGAGAGCGGGAGGCCTCTCCTACGAGCAGTACTTC. It specifies CASSSSRAGGLSYEQYF.

This clonotype was picked up a small number of times. V gene TRBV19 combines with J gene TRBJ2-1; 9 bases are a match to TRBD2. Germline assignment: CDR1 LNHDA and CDR2 SQIVND (reference sequence). V gave up 4 bases and J gave up 5 bases; unmatched junction bases: 15. CDR3 length: 18 residues. The CDR3 loop is CASSKGLAEGAEDNEQFF. DNA for the CDR3: TGTGCCAGTAGTAAGGGACTAGCTGAAGGAGCTGAGGACAATGAGCAGTTCTTC.

Ten or more counts support this clonotype. The chain recombines TRBV30 with TRBJ1-1; tentatively, D is TRBD1 (5 bases). This CDR3 region has 14 residues. Per the germline V gene, CDR1 is GTSNPN and CDR2 is SVGIG (reference sequence). V was shortened by 3 bases and J by 0 bases, with 11 bases between the two germline ends. CDR3 sequence: CAWRQNRMNTEAFF. The CDR3 bases are TGTGCCTGGAGGCAAAACAGGATGAACACTGAAGCTTTCTTT. The full variable domain, rest sourced from reference TRBV30 and TRBJ1-1, is SQTIHQWPATLVQPVGSPLSLECTVEGTSNPNLYWYRQAAGRGLQLLFYSVGIGQISSEVPQNLSASRPQDRQFILSSKKLLLSDSGFYLCAWRQNRMNTEAFFGQGTRLTVV.

This clonotype showed up many times. The J gene is TRBJ2-7, the V gene TRBV6-1; D gene ambiguous. This CDR3 has 12 residues. Germline loops: CDR1 MNHNS, CDR2 SASEGT. The V gene lost 6 bases and the J gene lost 3 bases, with 9 bases spanning the gap. The CDR3 nucleotides read TGTGCCAGCAGCAGCAGGTTCTACGAGCAGTACTTC. It codes for CASSSRFYEQYF.

Details on this clonotype: This may stem from a read error, because a much larger clone lies one nucleotide away. The chain uses TRBV27 and TRBJ1-2; 8 bases map to TRBD1. From germline, CDR1 is MNHEY and CDR2 SMNVEV (reference sequence). J was trimmed by 6 bases and V by 8 bases; bases with no gene match: 11. The CDR3 loop spans 14 amino acids. Here the CDR3 DNA reads TGTGCCAGCGGCCGTGGACAGGGACGGGATGGCTACACCTTC. It yields the protein CASGRGQGRDGYTF.

This clonotype has a handful of counts. The V gene is TRBV4-3, the J gene TRBJ1-4; a weak D match, TRBD1 (5 bases). The ends were cut back, 0 bases at V and 6 bases at J, with 8 bases in the middle. CDR3 length: 14 amino acids. CDR1 is LGHNA and CDR2 is YSLEER in the germline V gene. DNA of the CDR3: TGCGCCAGCAGCCAAGATCCCAGGGATGAAAAACTGTTTTTT. Translated, it gives CASSQDPRDEKLFF.

This clonotype was found many times. V is TRBV27 and J is TRBJ2-4; 9 nucleotides match TRBD1. Germline CDR1 is MNHEY and CDR2 is SMNVEV (reference sequence). J lost 0 bases, V lost 3 bases, and 0 bases had no gene match. The CDR3 covers 15 residues. The CDR3 is CASSLGQGAKNIQYF. In nucleotides, the CDR3 is TGTGCCAGCAGTTTGGGACAGGGAGCCAAAAACATTCAGTACTTC.

This clonotype came up many times. This chain joins TRBV27 and TRBJ2-2; possibly TRBD2 for D (6 bases). Between the trimmed V and J ends, which lost 10 bases and 6 bases, there was a span of 18 bases. CDR3 length: 14 residues. CDR1 and CDR2 (germline): MNHEY, SMNVEV (reference sequence). In nucleotides, the CDR3 is TGTGCCACGGGGGACTCGCTAATTCCCGGGGAGCTGTTTTTT. This codes for CATGDSLIPGELFF.

This clonotype was counted only a few times. J is TRBJ2-3 and V is TRBV6-5; the D gene is possibly TRBD2 (6 bases). The CDR3 has 15 residues. Trimming removed 0 bases at V and 4 bases at J, with 11 bases between. Germline loops: CDR1 MNHEY, CDR2 SVGAGI. This CDR3 is CASSYSAWEADTQYF. The CDR3 coding sequence is TGTGCCAGCAGTTACTCTGCGTGGGAGGCAGATACGCAGTATTTT.

The V and J genes are TRBV28 and TRBJ2-7, with 7 nucleotides matching TRBD2. Germline values: CDR1 MDHEN, CDR2 SYDVKM. The CDR3 runs to 13 residues. V shed 10 bases, J shed 5 bases, and the junction held 11 bases outside the gene matches. DNA for the CDR3: TGTGCCATCGACGGGGGGTTGGGGGACGAGCAGTACTTC. Protein product: CAIDGGLGDEQYF.

This chain joins TRBV19 and TRBJ1-5, with D maybe TRBD1 (5 bases). The germline V gene has CDR1 LNHDA and CDR2 SQIVND (reference sequence). The V gene lost 3 bases and the J gene lost 3 bases, with 12 bases spanning the gap. The CDR3 consists of 15 residues. CDR3 nucleotide sequence: TGTGCCAGTAGTATGACAGACAGCATCAATCAGCCCCAGCATTTT. Amino acid sequence: CASSMTDSINQPQHF.